Detailed here is one T cell receptor beta chain. TCRdb called the 5' RACE reads again in MiXCR, with one record for every CDR3 protein. The sample includes roughly 690,000 distinct CDR3 sequences, 21% of them seen just once. This record belongs to a study of identical twins. Trimming took off 2 bases at V and 8 bases at J, with 18 bases between the two ends. This CDR3 region has 16 residues. These data also featured in a second study, about T cells expressing NK-cell markers. Per that paper: In a handful of donors, dominant clonotypes made up roughly 25-60.1% of CD3+CD56-NKG2C+ cells.

This receptor was taken from a woman between 18 and 30 years old in good health. Sequencing used PBMCs. V gene TRBV12-3 or TRBV12-4 combines with J gene TRBJ1-4; D is unclear. The CDR3 reads CASSLQYGSTGEKLFF. CDR3 bases: TGTGCCAGCAGTTTACAATACGGCTCTACGGGGGAAAAACTGTTTTTT.